The text below deals with one TCR beta chain. The antigen it binds to is not known. Base qualities are not provided; no much larger clone lies one nucleotide away. In the germline V gene (reference sequence), CDR1 corresponds to SEHNR and CDR2 to FQNEAQ. The V and J ends are trimmed by 2 bases and 6 bases, leaving 10 bases between them. The CDR3 goes from the cysteine to the phenylalanine over 13 residues. The kept DNA is CDR3 alone, 39 bases in frame from the first base. The run used an Illumina NovaSeq 6000. Synthesis of TCR cDNA relied on 5'RACE template switching, a step that introduced a universal primer site along with unique molecular identifiers. Priming for cDNA synthesis came from both the TCR alpha and TCR beta constant segments. Library amplification used two PCR steps, and the second PCR step added sample barcodes and sequencing adapters. Sequencing of libraries was done on Illumina HiSeq 2500 (2x100 bp) or NovaSeq (2x150 bp). As for the original processing: Demultiplexing of reads and collapsing into UMI consensus sequences were performed with MIGEC, and V(D)J alignment was carried out with MiXCR. Using edgeR on replicate PBMC samples, clonotypes were called vaccine-responding if FDR was below 0.01 and the log2 fold change was above 5 up to day 15. Each bulk clonotype received a CD4 or CD8 identity based on whether the sequenced CD4 or CD8 repertoire contained that clonotype at higher abundance. The public reads were quality trimmed at Q25 with fastp and then assembled into clones with MiXCR by TCRdb, keeping productive beta chains. Rows with a matching CDR3 protein are joined into one entry that keeps the most common DNA and genes. These V and J calls rely on TCRdb rather than the paper's analysis. The sample table shows some 240,000 distinct CDR3 sequences, and roughly 4.8% are seen once. Together, the top ten hold roughly 3.4% of the sample.

The source of the sample is a study of T cells after yellow fever vaccination (dated by TCRdb to the late 2010s). Study-wide context: The SMART-Seq v4 Ultra Low Input RNA kit was used to prepare libraries from fractions with low cell numbers. To follow T-cell clones before and after both primary and booster YFV17D yellow fever vaccination, bulk TCR alpha and beta repertoires underwent longitudinal sequencing. Two healthy male donors, one aged 18 to 30 and one aged 30 to 40 years, were included in the cohort. Bulk PBMC replicates and cell subsets were isolated from blood drawn at multiple timepoints before and after both primary and secondary immunization. Overall study outcomes, separate from this receptor: The study included only a couple of donors, which limits how far the findings can be generalized. FACS-sorted repertoires could contain abundant contaminating clonotypes from the bulk population, so computational filtering was required. A small fraction of clonotypes showed up in both the CD4 and CD8 compartments, probably as a result of convergent recombination. Most clones expanded after primary vaccination (96% of CD4 and roughly 91% of CD8) were re-detected after the booster, suggesting that broad memory maintenance occurred. Compared with the primary T-cell response, the secondary T-cell response was weaker but faster, peaking on day 5 rather than day 15.

What this sample's treatment or condition label stands for: live attenuated yellow fever vaccine strain. PBMCs were isolated from peripheral blood using a standard Ficoll-Paque protocol. Dynabeads CD4 and CD8 positive selection kits were used to isolate the CD4 and CD8 T-cell fractions. RNA was extracted with TriZol from bulk PBMCs, CD4 and CD8 fractions, and dextramer-positive and dextramer-negative fractions. The clonotype was recovered from a young man who received the YFV17D yellow fever vaccine. The source was CD4+ T cells sorted from PBMCs, collected on the day of the yellow fever booster vaccination. The chain employs TRBV7-9 and TRBJ1-2; the D gene cannot be named for sure. The CDR3: CASSLLPGDGYTF. Read as DNA, the sequence is TGTGCCAGCAGCTTACTGCCTGGGGATGGCTACACCTTC.